The 19 T cell receptor beta chains below were found in one sample sequenced in a study of beta chain features in type 1 diabetes. What was sequenced were expressed TCRB transcripts, since all of the isolated RNA had been reverse transcribed. Produced via immunoSEQ multiplex PCR; TCRdb's table is partial and in-frame only. This sample carries around 500,000 clones, approximately 10% of them seen once, and the ten largest clones take around 0.05%. Material for sequencing was naive CD4+ T cells from blood. The source of these receptors is a young woman in good health.

This clone was detected a few times. The chain couples TRBV5-1 to TRBJ1-2, with 8 positions matching TRBD1. The CDR3 covers 12 residues. Trimming cost V 4 bases and J 6 bases; bases outside gene matches: 2. Germline V gene lookup returns CDR1 SGHRS and CDR2 YFSETQ. The CDR3 nucleotides read TGCGCCAGCAGCGCGGACAGGGATGGCTACACCTTC. This sequence encodes CASSADRDGYTF.

Worth noting for this clone: At one end, the junction sequence differs from germline, possibly due to a read error. V usage is TRBV7-7 and J usage is TRBJ2-2, with D hard to call. In germline, CDR1 is SSHAT, CDR2 FNYEAQ (reference sequence). This CDR3 spans 12 amino acids. CDR3 sequence: CASSLKAGELFF. As DNA, the CDR3 is TGTGCTAGCAGCCTTAAGGCAGGGGAGCTGTTTTTT.

The V call is TRBV6-5, the J call TRBJ2-1, with D tentatively TRBD2 (6 bases). This CDR3 contains 14 residues. Germline lookup yields CDR1 MNHEY and CDR2 SVGAGI. Trimming stripped 2 bases from V and 12 bases from J, with 17 bases between. The DNA for the CDR3 is TGTGCCAGCAGTTACCCAGGGTCGCGGGGAACGCAGTTCTTC. Amino acids: CASSYPGSRGTQFF.

This clone was seen only a few times. This chain connects TRBV23-1 to TRBJ2-3; D might be TRBD1 or TRBD2, each matching 5 bases. TRBV23-1 belongs to the ORF category, with a function that is uncertain. V was shortened by 4 bases and J by 3 bases, with 17 bases between the two germline ends. This CDR3 comprises 16 residues. CDR3 DNA sequence: TGCGCCAGCAGTCCCGACCCGGGACCAATTACAGATACGCAGTATTTT. Translated, it gives CASSPDPGPITDTQYF.

This sequence joins TRBV4-3 and TRBJ2-1; possibly TRBD2 for D (5 bases). The CDR3 loop spans 14 amino acids. With 1 base removed from V and 4 bases from J, the gap between germline ends came to 8 bases. The germline CDR1 and CDR2 sequences are LGHNA and YSLEER. CDR3 DNA: TGCGCCAGCAGCCAAGTAACGGGGTACAATGAGCAGTTCTTC. Its protein is CASSQVTGYNEQFF.

This clone showed up just a few times. The chain joins TRBV2 to TRBJ2-3; the match to TRBD2 covers 8 bases. The CDR3 covers 15 residues. Germline-derived CDR1 and CDR2 are SNHLY and FYNNEI. V lost 3 bases, J lost 6 bases, and 8 bases stayed unmatched. The CDR3 DNA is TGTGCCAGCAGTGAGCGGGGGGCCCCACCGGATACGCAGTATTTT. This codes for CASSERGAPPDTQYF.

J is TRBJ2-5 and V is TRBV7-9, with no clear D. The CDR3 length is 14 residues. Trimming stripped 5 bases from V and 5 bases from J, with 15 bases between. Germline CDR1 is SEHNR and CDR2 is FQNEAQ (reference sequence). CDR3 sequence (DNA): TGTGCCAGCAGCCCACAGTCTTTAGGGGAGACCCAGTACTTC. This sequence encodes CASSPQSLGETQYF.

The rearrangement joins TRBV18 to TRBJ2-3; no reliable D call. The V end was cut by 4 bases, the J end by 1 base, with 9 bases between. The CDR3 is 14 amino acids. From germline, CDR1 is KGHSH and CDR2 LQKENI. CDR3 sequence reads: CASSLLEGTDTQYF. The CDR3 DNA follows: TGTGCCAGCTCACTTTTAGAAGGCACAGATACGCAGTATTTT. The variable domain in full, completed from reference TRBV18 and TRBJ2-3, reads NAGVMQNPRHLVRRRGQEARLRCSPMKGHSHVYWYRQLPEEGLKFMVYLQKENIIDESGMPKERFSAEFPKEGPSILRIQQVVRGDSAAYFCASSLLEGTDTQYFGPGTRLTVL.

This clone has more than one count but fewer than ten. The chain joins TRBV5-1 to TRBJ2-1, with 8 bases that match TRBD1. Germline CDR1 reads SGHRS; CDR2 reads YFSETQ. The length of the CDR3 is 15 residues. Trimming at V came to 4 bases and at J to 6 bases, leaving 9 bases not matched to a gene. CDR3 nucleotides: TGCGCCAGCAGCCCTACTCCGACAGGGGTCAATGAGCAGTTCTTC. This sequence encodes CASSPTPTGVNEQFF.

This clone was found many times. This chain connects TRBV29-1 to TRBJ2-7; TRBD1 is a possible D gene (6 bases). Trimming took off 7 bases at V and 3 bases at J, with 16 bases between the two ends. CDR1 SQVTM and CDR2 ANQGSEA come from the germline V gene. CDR3 length: 13 amino acids. CDR3 region: CSARRDTFYEQYF. The DNA for the CDR3 is TGCAGCGCCCGCCGGGACACTTTCTACGAGCAGTACTTC.

The genes are TRBV7-3 and TRBJ2-7; 7 bases are shared with TRBD2. The CDR3 loop spans 14 amino acids. Germline assignment: CDR1 SGHTA and CDR2 FQGTGA. Trimming at V came to 2 bases and at J to 7 bases, leaving 8 bases not matched to a gene. Here the CDR3 reads CASSLAGNGREQYF. CDR3 sequence (DNA): TGTGCCAGCAGCTTAGCGGGTAACGGGAGGGAGCAGTACTTC.

CDR3 coding DNA: TGTGCCAGCGGATGGGGGCCAAAAGAGACCCAGTACTTC. Translating it yields CASGWGPKETQYF. The chain joins TRBV5-6 to TRBJ2-5; tentative D call: TRBD1 (6 bases). Germline V lookup: CDR1 SGHDT, CDR2 YYEEEE. The V end lost 7 bases, the J end lost 3 bases, and 13 bases lay between the germline ends. The CDR3 is 13 residues long.

The V gene is TRBV19, the J gene TRBJ2-6; no clear D gene. Germline CDR1 and CDR2: LNHDA and SQIVND (reference sequence). V shed 4 bases and J shed 2 bases, with 15 bases lying between them. The CDR3 spans 17 residues. CDR3 DNA: TGTGCCAGTAGTACTCTCCAATTTGGGGCTGGGGCCAACGTCCTGACTTTC. Encoded protein: CASSTLQFGAGANVLTF.

This clone was counted at least ten times. The genes are TRBV28 and TRBJ2-6; 7 nucleotides align to TRBD1. Germline V lookup: CDR1 MDHEN, CDR2 SYDVKM. V shed 5 bases, J shed 4 bases, and the junction held 8 bases outside the gene matches. The CDR3 length is 16 residues. The CDR3 DNA reads TGTGCCAGCAGTCCCGACAGGGTAACAGGGGCCAACGTCCTGACTTTC. It is translated as CASSPDRVTGANVLTF. The full variable domain, completed using reference TRBV28 and TRBJ2-6, is DVKVTQSSRYLVKRTGEKVFLECVQDMDHENMFWYRQDPGLGLRLIYFSYDVKMKEKGDIPEGYSVSREKKERFSLILESASTNQTSMYLCASSPDRVTGANVLTFGAGSRLTVL.

This clone was seen more than once but under ten times. The chain is built from TRBV5-4 and TRBJ2-7, with D possibly being TRBD2 (6 bases). V gave up 4 bases and J gave up 7 bases, with 18 bases separating them. This CDR3 has 14 amino acids. Germline loops: CDR1 SGHNT, CDR2 YYREEE (reference sequence). This chain's CDR3 is CASSPPGLIGEQYV. The DNA for the CDR3 is TGTGCCAGCAGCCCTCCGGGACTGATTGGGGAGCAGTACGTC.

This clone has just one count. The gene calls are TRBV7-9 and TRBJ2-7; D is perhaps TRBD1 (6 bases). Trimming left V 3 bases short and J 0 bases short, with 15 bases between. CDR3 length equals 16 residues. From germline, CDR1 is SEHNR and CDR2 FQNEAQ (reference sequence). The DNA of the CDR3 is TGTGCCAGCAGCTTTCCCGATGGGGGCCTCTCCTACGAGCAGTACTTC. Protein sequence: CASSFPDGGLSYEQYF.

Only a few counts were recorded for this clone. The rearrangement links TRBV25-1 to TRBJ2-1, with D unresolved. The length of the CDR3 is 15 residues. Germline CDR1 reads MGHDK; CDR2 reads SYGVNS. Trimming removed 4 bases at V and 0 bases at J, with 10 bases between. The CDR3 region is CASSVTSGSYNEQFF. The CDR3 DNA reads TGTGCCAGCAGTGTTACCTCGGGCTCCTACAATGAGCAGTTCTTC. The variable domain in full, completed from reference TRBV25-1 and TRBJ2-1, reads EADIYQTPRYLVIGTGKKITLECSQTMGHDKMYWYQQDPGMELHLIHYSYGVNSTEKGDLSSESTVSRIRTEHFPLTLESARPSHTSQYLCASSVTSGSYNEQFFGPGTRLTVL.

In this sample, this clone turned up a few times. This chain joins TRBV10-3 and TRBJ2-2; no reliable D call. CDR1 and CDR2 (germline): ENHRY, SYGVKD. V was shortened by 8 bases and J by 3 bases, with 13 bases between the two germline ends. The CDR3 is 14 residues long. Written as DNA, the CDR3 is TGTGCCATCGGTCAGGATGTGGACACCGGGGAGCTGTTTTTT. Its protein is CAIGQDVDTGELFF.

The genes are TRBV2 and TRBJ1-5, with D unresolved. CDR1 and CDR2 (germline): SNHLY, FYNNEI. The V and J ends lost 0 bases and 7 bases respectively, with 13 bases between them. CDR3 length: 15 residues. CDR3 DNA sequence: TGTGCCAGCAGTGAAGCGCTTAGGGCACCGCAGCCCCAGCATTTT. It specifies CASSEALRAPQPQHF. The variable domain in full, completed from reference TRBV2 and TRBJ1-5, reads EPEVTQTPSHQVTQMGQEVILRCVPISNHLYFYWYRQILGQKVEFLVSFYNNEISEKSEIFDDQFSVERPDGSNFTLKIRSTKLEDSAMYFCASSEALRAPQPQHFGDGTRLSIL.